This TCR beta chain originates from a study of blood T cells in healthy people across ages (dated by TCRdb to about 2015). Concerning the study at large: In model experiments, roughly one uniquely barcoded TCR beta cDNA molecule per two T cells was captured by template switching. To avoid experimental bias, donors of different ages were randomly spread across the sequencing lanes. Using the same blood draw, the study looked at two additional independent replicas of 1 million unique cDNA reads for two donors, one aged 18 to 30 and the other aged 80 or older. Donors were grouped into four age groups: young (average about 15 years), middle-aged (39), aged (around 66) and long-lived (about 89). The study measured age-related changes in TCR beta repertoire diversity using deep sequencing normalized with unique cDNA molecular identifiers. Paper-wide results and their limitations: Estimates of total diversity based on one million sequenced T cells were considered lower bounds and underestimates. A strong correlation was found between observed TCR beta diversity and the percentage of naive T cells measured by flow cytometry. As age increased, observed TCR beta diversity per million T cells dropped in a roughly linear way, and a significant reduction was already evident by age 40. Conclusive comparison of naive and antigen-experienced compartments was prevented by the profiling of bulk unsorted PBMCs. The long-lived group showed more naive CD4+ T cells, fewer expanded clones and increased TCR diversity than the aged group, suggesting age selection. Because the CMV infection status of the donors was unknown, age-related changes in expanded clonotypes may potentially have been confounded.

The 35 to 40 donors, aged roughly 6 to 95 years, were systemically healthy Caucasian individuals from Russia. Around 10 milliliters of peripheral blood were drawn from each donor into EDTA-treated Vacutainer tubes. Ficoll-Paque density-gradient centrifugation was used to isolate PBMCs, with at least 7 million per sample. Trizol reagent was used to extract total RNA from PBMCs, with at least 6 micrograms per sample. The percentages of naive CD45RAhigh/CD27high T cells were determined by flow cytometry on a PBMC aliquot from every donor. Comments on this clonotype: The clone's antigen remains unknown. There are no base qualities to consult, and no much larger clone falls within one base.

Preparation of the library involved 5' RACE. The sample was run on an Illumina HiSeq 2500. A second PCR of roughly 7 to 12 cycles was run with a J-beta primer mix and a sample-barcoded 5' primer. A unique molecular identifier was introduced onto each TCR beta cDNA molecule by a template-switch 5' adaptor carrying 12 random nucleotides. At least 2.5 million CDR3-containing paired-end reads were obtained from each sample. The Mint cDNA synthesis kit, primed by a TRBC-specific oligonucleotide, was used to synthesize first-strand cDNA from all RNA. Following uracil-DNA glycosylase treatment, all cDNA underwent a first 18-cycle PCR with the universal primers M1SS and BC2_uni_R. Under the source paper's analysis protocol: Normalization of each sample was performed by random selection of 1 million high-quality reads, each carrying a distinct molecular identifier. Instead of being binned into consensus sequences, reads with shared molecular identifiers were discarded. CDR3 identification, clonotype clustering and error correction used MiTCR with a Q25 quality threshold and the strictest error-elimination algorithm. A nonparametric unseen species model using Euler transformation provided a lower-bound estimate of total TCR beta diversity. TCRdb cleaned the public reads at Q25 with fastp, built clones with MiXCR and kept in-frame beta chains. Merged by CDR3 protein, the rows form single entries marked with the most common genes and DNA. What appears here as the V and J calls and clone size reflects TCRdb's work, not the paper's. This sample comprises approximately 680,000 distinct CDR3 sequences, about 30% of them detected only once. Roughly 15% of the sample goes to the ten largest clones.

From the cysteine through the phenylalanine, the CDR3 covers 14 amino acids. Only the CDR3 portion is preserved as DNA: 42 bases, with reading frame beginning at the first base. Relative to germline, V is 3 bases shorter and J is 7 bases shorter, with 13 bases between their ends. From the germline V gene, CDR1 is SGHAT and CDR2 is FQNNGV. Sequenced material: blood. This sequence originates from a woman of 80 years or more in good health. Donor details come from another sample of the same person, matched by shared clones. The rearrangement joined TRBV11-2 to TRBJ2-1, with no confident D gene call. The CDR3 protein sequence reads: CASSLERLGNEQFF. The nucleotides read TGTGCCAGCAGCTTGGAGAGGCTAGGAAATGAGCAGTTCTTC.